These 32 T cell receptor beta chains were all obtained from the same sample, sequenced in a study of cytomegalovirus exposure and HLA in healthy donors. In the PCR, 60 Vbeta and 13 Jbeta primers were used. Clones were read by immunoSEQ multiplex PCR, and TCRdb kept only the in-frame ones, dropping some. The table has some 150,000 clones, approximately 78% seen once. Sequenced: PBMCs. These receptors were taken from a man aged 18 to 30 in good health and CMV-seropositive.

V and J are TRBV6-1 and TRBJ1-1; TRBD1 is a possible D gene (6 bases). Between the trimmed V and J ends, which lost 6 bases and 0 bases, there was a span of 11 bases. Germline lookup yields CDR1 MNHNS and CDR2 SASEGT. The CDR3 extends over 14 amino acids. In DNA form, the CDR3 reads TGTGCCAGCAGACTACAGGGTCTGAACACTGAAGCTTTCTTT. Translating it yields CASRLQGLNTEAFF.

The V and J genes are TRBV5-1 and TRBJ2-7; no clear D gene. The length of the CDR3 is 14 residues. Between the trimmed V and J ends, which lost 0 bases and 5 bases, there was a span of 12 bases. Germline-derived CDR1 and CDR2 are SGHRS and YFSETQ. In DNA, the CDR3 is TGCGCCAGCAGCTTGGCCGAACTGTCCGACGAGCAGTACTTC. Its protein is CASSLAELSDEQYF.

This chain connects TRBV19 to TRBJ2-2; weak D call: TRBD1 (6 bases). CDR3 length equals 14 residues. Trimming stripped 3 bases from V and 3 bases from J, with 8 bases between. Germline CDR1 and CDR2: LNHDA and SQIVND (reference sequence). The CDR3 DNA is TGTGCCAGTAGTATCTCAGGGGACACCGGGGAGCTGTTTTTT. Protein sequence: CASSISGDTGELFF.

The chain couples TRBV19 to TRBJ2-7; D remains unclear. Looked up from germline, CDR1 is LNHDA and CDR2 is SQIVND (reference sequence). Trimming took off 3 bases at V and 0 bases at J, with 6 bases between the two ends. This CDR3 region has 13 residues. The CDR3 DNA is TGTGCCAGTAGTATGGGCGACTCCTACGAGCAGTACTTC. Translating gives CASSMGDSYEQYF.

The chain carries TRBV28 and TRBJ2-2; TRBD2 matches 7 bases. With 7 bases clipped from V and 1 base from J, the junction kept 6 bases outside the gene matches. The CDR3 is 15 amino acids. Germline V CDR1 and CDR2: MDHEN, SYDVKM. In DNA, the CDR3 is TGTGCCAGCATCCCCGGGGGGAGGAACACCGGGGAGCTGTTTTTT. Its protein product is CASIPGGRNTGELFF.

The chain joins TRBV6-6 to TRBJ2-7; possible D gene TRBD1, 5 bases. Germline V gives CDR1 MNHNY, CDR2 SVGAGI (reference sequence). V lost 10 bases and J lost 4, with 17 bases in between. CDR3 length: 13 amino acids. This CDR3 is CATQTAKDYEQYF. For the CDR3, the DNA is TGTGCCACCCAGACAGCGAAAGATTACGAGCAGTACTTC.

This CDR3 reads CASSWGHSMNTEAFF. For the CDR3, the DNA is TGTGCCAGCAGTTGGGGGCATTCCATGAACACTGAAGCTTTCTTT. The rearrangement links TRBV6-5 to TRBJ1-1, with D tentatively TRBD1 (6 bases). Deletions cut 4 bases from V and 0 bases from J, with 12 bases between. The CDR3 runs 15 residues. The germline V gene has CDR1 MNHEY and CDR2 SVGAGI.

The J gene is TRBJ1-2, the V gene TRBV20-1; 7 bases agree with TRBD1. This CDR3 spans 11 amino acids. Per germline, CDR1 DFQATT and CDR2 SNEGSKA (reference sequence). The trim removed 4 bases at V and 12 bases at J, leaving 8 bases unmatched. CDR3 amino acids: CSAKGGQDHTF. The DNA of the CDR3 is TGCAGTGCTAAGGGTGGACAGGACCACACCTTC.

The gene calls are TRBV27 and TRBJ2-5; D is possibly TRBD2 (5 bases). Near its end, the DNA agrees better with TRBJ2-7, so the J call may be wrong. CDR1 and CDR2 (germline): MNHEY, SMNVEV (reference sequence). There are 15 residues in the CDR3. The CDR3 nucleotides are TGTGCCAGCAGTTTATTCGGTAGCGCATCCTACGAGCAGTACTTC. It is translated as CASSLFGSASYEQYF.

Details on this clone: Compared with germline, one end of the junction differs, possibly owing to a read error. V is TRBV7-9 and J is TRBJ1-1; tentatively, D is TRBD1 (5 bases). The CDR3 has 12 amino acids. Germline values: CDR1 SEHNR, CDR2 FQNEAQ (reference sequence). The CDR3 DNA follows: TGTTCCAGCAGCTTGGGAGGGGCTGAAGCTTTCTTT. It encodes CSSSLGGAEAFF.

This clone came up once. V usage is TRBV6-1 and J usage is TRBJ1-1, with 7 bases matching TRBD1. The CDR3 extends over 15 amino acids. Trimming cost V 5 bases and J 2 bases; bases outside gene matches: 8. From germline, CDR1 is MNHNS and CDR2 SASEGT. The CDR3 coding sequence is TGTGCCAGCAGTTTCGGGACAGCACAAAACACTGAAGCTTTCTTT. Amino acids: CASSFGTAQNTEAFF.

CDR3 DNA sequence: TGTGCCAGCAGCCCCCGGGGGACAACTAATGAAAAACTGTTTTTT. Its translation is CASSPRGTTNEKLFF. This chain links TRBV6-5 with TRBJ1-4; TRBD1 might be the D (5 bases). Germline V lookup: CDR1 MNHEY, CDR2 SVGAGI. The CDR3 has 15 amino acids. V lost 6 bases to trimming and J lost 0 bases, with 11 bases between them.

The chain employs TRBV28 and TRBJ2-1; the D is unclear. CDR1 and CDR2 from the germline V gene are MDHEN and SYDVKM. The CDR3 is 14 amino acids. The ends were cut back, 5 bases at V and 4 bases at J, with 12 bases in the middle. The CDR3 region has the DNA TGTGCCAGCAGTCCAGGTATTCGATACAATGAGCAGTTCTTC. Its translation is CASSPGIRYNEQFF.

This clone has just a few counts. This chain joins TRBV6-5 and TRBJ1-1; D not certain. Germline lookup yields CDR1 MNHEY and CDR2 SVGAGI. This CDR3 comprises 13 residues. Trimming took off 5 bases at V and 1 base at J, with 8 bases between the two ends. CDR3 bases: TGTGCCAGCAGTACCTCAGGGAACACTGAAGCTTTCTTT. Encoded protein: CASSTSGNTEAFF.

About this clone: This may be a read error: a much more frequent sequence differs by one nucleotide. This sequence joins TRBV7-2 and TRBJ2-2; D is undetermined. Germline V CDR1 and CDR2: SGHTA, FQGNSA. V lost 5 bases, J lost 1 base, and 2 bases lay in between. The CDR3 has 12 residues. CDR3 bases: TGTGCCAGCAGCCTGAACACCGGGGAGCTGTTTTTT. Its translation is CASSLNTGELFF.

The J gene is TRBJ1-3, the V gene TRBV28; 8 nucleotides align to TRBD1. The CDR3 is made up of 18 amino acids. Germline loops: CDR1 MDHEN, CDR2 SYDVKM. V shed 1 base and J 0 bases; nucleotides not matched to a gene: 8. In nucleotides, the CDR3 is TGTGCCAGCAGTTTATTGAACAGGGGGTATTCCTCTGGAAACACCATATATTTT. It yields the protein CASSLLNRGYSSGNTIYF.

This CDR3 is CASSPFAGTENNQPQHF. In nucleotides, the CDR3 is TGTGCCAGCAGTCCCTTCGCCGGGACAGAGAACAATCAGCCCCAGCATTTT. V usage is TRBV27 and J usage is TRBJ1-5; 7 nucleotides match TRBD1. The CDR3 length is 17 residues. The germline V gene has CDR1 MNHEY and CDR2 SMNVEV (reference sequence). With V trimmed by 5 bases and J by 3 bases, 13 bases remained unmatched.

V gene TRBV29-1 combines with J gene TRBJ2-7; TRBD2 is a possible D gene (6 bases). V gave up 6 bases and J gave up 2 bases, with 11 bases separating them. The CDR3 contains 12 residues. Per germline, CDR1 SQVTM and CDR2 ANQGSEA. As DNA, the CDR3 is TGCAGCGTGGCGGAGGGGACCTACGAGCAGTACTTC. As protein: CSVAEGTYEQYF.

For this clone: Other DNA variants within this sample encode the same CDR3. CDR3: CASSQDHQPRGGYTF. The DNA for the CDR3 is TGCGCCAGCAGCCAAGATCACCAGCCTCGCGGGGGCTACACCTTC. The J gene is TRBJ1-2, the V gene TRBV4-1, with D unresolved. From germline, CDR1 is MGHRA and CDR2 YSYEKL. The CDR3 runs to 15 residues. With 0 bases removed from V and 8 bases from J, the gap between germline ends came to 16 bases.

V usage is TRBV5-4 and J usage is TRBJ1-2, with 10 bases fitting TRBD1. V trimming: 3 bases; J trimming: 4 bases; junction bases outside the gene matches: 6. The CDR3 contains 15 residues. CDR1 is SGHNT, CDR2 YYREEE, per germline (reference sequence). CDR3 loop: CASSSGTGVGYGYTF. In DNA form, the CDR3 reads TGTGCCAGCAGCTCCGGGACAGGGGTTGGCTATGGCTACACCTTC.

The chain combines TRBV15 with TRBJ1-2; D not resolved. CDR3 length equals 13 residues. V lost 0 bases, J lost 2 bases, and 4 bases lay in between. Germline V gene sequence: CDR1 LNHNV, CDR2 YYDKDF (reference sequence). The CDR3 coding sequence is TGTGCCACCAGCAGAGACCAGAACTATGGCTACACCTTC. Translated: CATSRDQNYGYTF.

The gene calls are TRBV5-1 and TRBJ1-3; unclear D gene. Trimming shortened V by 0 bases and J by 0 bases, and 4 bases separated the two germline ends. Germline-derived CDR1 and CDR2 are SGHRS and YFSETQ. This CDR3 has 14 amino acids. The CDR3 spells CASSLDLSGNTIYF. The CDR3, as DNA: TGCGCCAGCAGCTTGGATCTCTCTGGAAACACCATATATTTT.

J is TRBJ1-2 and V is TRBV5-1; TRBD1 matches 7 bases. After removal of 7 bases from V and 6 bases from J, the junction contained 15 bases not matched to a gene. Germline CDR1 reads SGHRS; CDR2 reads YFSETQ. The CDR3 is 15 residues long. As DNA, the CDR3 is TGCGCCAGCTCCACAGACACAGGGGACGGCGATGGCTACACCTTC. Translation gives CASSTDTGDGDGYTF.

The chain couples TRBV10-1 to TRBJ1-1; D is uncertain. Germline CDR1 and CDR2: WNHNN and SYGVQD (reference sequence). Trimming left V 2 bases short and J 3 bases short, with 10 bases between. The CDR3 length is 14 residues. The chain's CDR3 is CASSERRAHTEAFF. CDR3 nucleotide sequence: TGCGCCAGCAGTGAGCGGAGAGCTCACACTGAAGCTTTCTTT.

Written as DNA, the CDR3 is TGCGCCAGCAGCTTGGAGGGGAGGACAGAGACCCAGTACTTC. This codes for CASSLEGRTETQYF. The rearrangement uses TRBV5-1 and TRBJ2-5; perhaps TRBD2 as D (6 bases). Germline V lookup: CDR1 SGHRS, CDR2 YFSETQ. The V end lost 0 bases, the J end lost 4 bases, and 10 bases lay between the germline ends. The CDR3 runs to 14 residues.

The gene calls are TRBV4-1 and TRBJ1-2; D perhaps matches TRBD1 (5 bases). The CDR3 length is 16 residues. The V end was cut by 7 bases, the J end by 4 bases, with 22 bases between. Germline V gene lookup returns CDR1 MGHRA and CDR2 YSYEKL. For the CDR3, the DNA is TGCGCCAGCACCCCAGCCCCATCAGGGTACCCCTATGGCTACACCTTC. Protein: CASTPAPSGYPYGYTF.

In this sample, this clone turned up once. The chain has TRBV2 and TRBJ2-7; D may be TRBD1 (5 bases). CDR3 length: 12 amino acids. V lost 8 bases and J lost 0, with 8 bases in between. Germline V gene lookup returns CDR1 SNHLY and CDR2 FYNNEI. The CDR3 DNA is TGTGCCAGCGAAGGGGACTCCTACGAGCAGTACTTC. Protein product: CASEGDSYEQYF.

The chain uses TRBV5-1 and TRBJ1-1, with D perhaps TRBD1 (6 bases). Trimming removed 3 bases at V and 1 base at J, with 10 bases between. Looked up from germline, CDR1 is SGHRS and CDR2 is YFSETQ. There are 14 residues in the CDR3. CDR3 region: CASSSRQANTEAFF. The CDR3 coding sequence is TGCGCCAGCAGCTCCCGACAGGCGAACACTGAAGCTTTCTTT.

The chain has TRBV10-2 and TRBJ1-2, with a tentative D call TRBD1 (6 bases). This CDR3 spans 12 amino acids. Between the trimmed V and J ends, which lost 6 bases and 7 bases, there was a span of 12 bases. Germline V CDR1 and CDR2: WSHSY, SAAADI. Here the CDR3 DNA reads TGCGCCAGCAGGCAGGGGCCCATTGGCTACACCTTC. Residues: CASRQGPIGYTF.

This chain links TRBV11-2 with TRBJ2-7; 7 nucleotides align to TRBD2. The V gene's germline CDR1 is SGHAT and CDR2 FQNNGV. The CDR3 extends over 14 amino acids. Trimming at V came to 8 bases and at J to 1 base, leaving 8 bases not matched to a gene. The CDR3 sequence is CASQKASGSYEQYF. CDR3 bases: TGTGCCAGCCAGAAGGCTAGCGGTTCCTACGAGCAGTACTTC.

This chain uses TRBV5-1 with TRBJ1-1; unclear D gene. Trimming took off 4 bases at V and 0 bases at J, with 4 bases between the two ends. Germline values: CDR1 SGHRS, CDR2 YFSETQ. CDR3 length: 12 amino acids. In DNA, the CDR3 is TGCGCCAGCAGCCTAATGAACACTGAAGCTTTCTTT. It translates to CASSLMNTEAFF.

The chain recombines TRBV7-2 with TRBJ2-3, with D tentatively TRBD2 (5 bases). Trimming removed 4 bases at V and 7 bases at J, with 21 bases between. The germline V gene encodes CDR1 SGHTA and CDR2 FQGNSA. CDR3 size: 16 residues. For the CDR3, the DNA is TGTGCCAGCAGCTCGAGGAGCTGGACTGTGAGTAATACGCAGTATTTT. Its translation is CASSSRSWTVSNTQYF.